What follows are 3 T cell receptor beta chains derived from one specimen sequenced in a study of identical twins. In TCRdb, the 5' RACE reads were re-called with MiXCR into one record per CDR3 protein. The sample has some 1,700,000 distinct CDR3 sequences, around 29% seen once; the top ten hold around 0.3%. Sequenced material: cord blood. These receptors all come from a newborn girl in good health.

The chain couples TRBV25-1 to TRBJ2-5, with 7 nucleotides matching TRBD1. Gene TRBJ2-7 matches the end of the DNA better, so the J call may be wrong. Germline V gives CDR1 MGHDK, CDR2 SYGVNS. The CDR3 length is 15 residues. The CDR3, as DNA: TGTGCCAGCAGTGAACAGGGGGATAGGGGCTACGAGCAGTACTTC. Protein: CASSEQGDRGYEQYF.

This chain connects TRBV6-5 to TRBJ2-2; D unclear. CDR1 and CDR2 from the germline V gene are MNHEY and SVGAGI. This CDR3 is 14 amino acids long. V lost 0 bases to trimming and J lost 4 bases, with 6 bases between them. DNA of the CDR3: TGTGCCAGCAGTTACTCGCCTAGCACCGGGGAGCTGTTTTTT. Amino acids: CASSYSPSTGELFF.

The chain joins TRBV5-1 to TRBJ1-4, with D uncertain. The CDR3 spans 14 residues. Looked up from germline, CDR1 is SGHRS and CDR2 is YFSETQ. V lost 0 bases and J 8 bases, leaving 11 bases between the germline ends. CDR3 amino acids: CASSLGIGEEKLFF. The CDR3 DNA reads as TGCGCCAGCAGCTTGGGAATCGGGGAGGAAAAACTGTTTTTT. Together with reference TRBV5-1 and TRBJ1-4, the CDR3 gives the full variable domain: KAGVTQTPRYLIKTRGQQVTLSCSPISGHRSVSWYQQTPGQGLQFLFEYFSETQRNKGNFPGRFSGRQFSNSRSEMNVSTLELGDSALYLCASSLGIGEEKLFFGSGTQLSVL.